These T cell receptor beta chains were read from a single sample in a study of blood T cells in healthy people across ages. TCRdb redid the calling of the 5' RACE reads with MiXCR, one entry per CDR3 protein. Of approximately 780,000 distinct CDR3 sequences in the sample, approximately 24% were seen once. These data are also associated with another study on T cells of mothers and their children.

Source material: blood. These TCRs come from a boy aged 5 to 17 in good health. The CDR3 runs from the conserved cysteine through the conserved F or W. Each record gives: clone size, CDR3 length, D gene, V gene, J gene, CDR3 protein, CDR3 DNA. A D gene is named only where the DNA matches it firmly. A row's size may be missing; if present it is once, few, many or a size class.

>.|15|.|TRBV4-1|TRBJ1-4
CASSQPGQGHEKLFF
TGCGCCAGCAGCCAGCCGGGACAAGGTCATGAAAAACTGTTTTTT
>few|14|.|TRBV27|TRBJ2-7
CASSLYGGLYEQYF
TGTGCCAGCAGCTTATACGGGGGGCTCTACGAGCAGTACTTC
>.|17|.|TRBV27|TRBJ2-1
CASSPLRGLSSYNEQFF
TGTGCCAGCAGTCCCCTCCGGGGTCTCAGCTCCTACAATGAGCAGTTCTTC
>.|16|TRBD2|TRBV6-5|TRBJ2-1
CASSYGSLAGYNEQFF
TGTGCCAGCAGCTACGGGAGCCTAGCGGGATACAATGAGCAGTTCTTC
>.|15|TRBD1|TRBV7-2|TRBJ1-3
CASRPDRASGNTIYF
TGTGCCAGCAGGCCGGACAGGGCCTCTGGAAACACCATATATTTT
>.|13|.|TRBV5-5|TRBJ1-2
CASSLGVDYGYTF
TGTGCCAGCAGCTTGGGAGTTGACTATGGCTACACCTTC
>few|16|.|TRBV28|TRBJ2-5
CARKLWAGRGGETQYF
TGTGCCAGAAAACTCTGGGCAGGCCGTGGGGGAGAGACCCAGTACTTC
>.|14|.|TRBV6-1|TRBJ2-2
CASSEGANTGELFF
TGTGCCAGCAGTGAAGGGGCTAACACCGGGGAGCTGTTTTTT
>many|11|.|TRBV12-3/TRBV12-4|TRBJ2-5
CASSFAETQYF
TGCGCCAGCAGCTTCGCCGAGACCCAGTACTTC
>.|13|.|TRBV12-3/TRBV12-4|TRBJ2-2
CASSLASTGELFF
TGTGCCAGCAGTTTAGCCTCGACCGGGGAGCTGTTTTTT
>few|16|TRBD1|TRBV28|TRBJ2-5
CASSSPGQGDQETQYF
TGTGCCAGCAGCTCCCCGGGACAGGGAGACCAAGAGACCCAGTACTTC
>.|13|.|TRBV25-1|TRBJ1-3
CATSGTLGNTIYF
TGTGCCACCTCCGGGACCCTTGGAAACACCATATATTTT
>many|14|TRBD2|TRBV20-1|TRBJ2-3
CSATGEAGGGTQYF
TGCAGTGCTACTGGAGAAGCGGGAGGCGGTACGCAGTATTTT
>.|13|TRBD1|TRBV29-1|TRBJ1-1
CSGRGQENTEAFF
TGCAGCGGCCGGGGACAGGAGAACACTGAAGCTTTCTTT
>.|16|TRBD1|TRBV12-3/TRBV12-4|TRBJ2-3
CASSPGTGGNTDTQYF
TGTGCCAGCAGTCCCGGGACAGGGGGAAACACAGATACGCAGTATTTT
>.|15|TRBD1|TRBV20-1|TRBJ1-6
CSARQGAALNSPLHF
TGCAGTGCTAGACAGGGGGCCGCTTTGAATTCACCCCTCCACTTT
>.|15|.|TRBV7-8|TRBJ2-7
CASRDYGASSYEQYF
TGTGCCAGCAGAGACTACGGTGCTAGCTCCTACGAGCAGTACTTC
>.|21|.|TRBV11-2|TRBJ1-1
CASSLDLSVNSWGYMNTEAFF
TGTGCCAGCAGCTTAGATCTCAGCGTAAATTCATGGGGGTACATGAACACTGAAGCTTTCTTT
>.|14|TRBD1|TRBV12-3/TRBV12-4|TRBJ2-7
CASSGDREPYEQYF
TGTGCCAGCAGTGGGGACAGGGAGCCCTACGAGCAGTACTTC
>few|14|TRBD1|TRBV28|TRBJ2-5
CAGSLGDREGTQYF
TGTGCCGGCAGTTTAGGGGACAGGGAAGGGACCCAGTACTTC
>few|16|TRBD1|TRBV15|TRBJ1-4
CATSRSGTGLSEKLFF
TGTGCCACCAGCAGATCCGGGACAGGGCTAAGTGAAAAACTGTTTTTT
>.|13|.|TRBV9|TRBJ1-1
CASSPRVGFEAFF
TGTGCCAGCAGCCCAAGAGTAGGGTTCGAAGCTTTCTTT
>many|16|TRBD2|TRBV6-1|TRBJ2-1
CASSPAGGLAYNEQFF
TGTGCCAGCAGCCCAGCGGGGGGTCTCGCCTACAATGAGCAGTTCTTC
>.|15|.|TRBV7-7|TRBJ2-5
CASSPSVLRGETQYF
TGTGCTAGCAGCCCATCGGTCCTTCGGGGGGAGACCCAGTACTTC
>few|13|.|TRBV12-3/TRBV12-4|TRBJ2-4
CASSLEGADIQYF
TGTGCCAGCAGTTTGGAGGGGGCAGACATTCAGTACTTC
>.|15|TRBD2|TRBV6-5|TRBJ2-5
CASNTGRSERKTQYF
TGTGCCAGCAACACCGGGAGGTCGGAAAGAAAGACCCAGTACTTC
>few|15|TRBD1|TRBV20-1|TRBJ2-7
CSALLGGQGSYEQYF
TGCAGTGCTCTCCTCGGGGGACAGGGTTCCTACGAGCAGTACTTC
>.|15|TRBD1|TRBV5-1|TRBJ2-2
CASSRDRADTGELFF
TGCGCCAGCAGCCGGGACAGGGCCGACACCGGGGAGCTGTTTTTT
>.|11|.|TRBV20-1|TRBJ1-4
CSAPEGEKLFF
TGCAGTGCCCCGGAAGGAGAAAAACTGTTTTTT
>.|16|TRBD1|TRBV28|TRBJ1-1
CASSQWDRVVSTEAFF
TGTGCCAGCAGCCAATGGGACAGGGTGGTTAGCACTGAAGCTTTCTTT
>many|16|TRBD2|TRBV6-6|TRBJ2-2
CASSYLNGAGGRELFF
TGTGCCAGCAGTTACCTGAACGGCGCGGGGGGGAGGGAGCTGTTTTTT
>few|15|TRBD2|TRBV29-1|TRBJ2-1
CSVEIAGAPHNEQFF
TGCAGCGTTGAGATAGCGGGAGCTCCCCACAATGAGCAGTTCTTC
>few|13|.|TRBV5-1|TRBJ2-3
CASRYETADTQYF
TGCGCCAGCAGATACGAGACCGCAGATACGCAGTATTTT